These 4 T cell receptor beta chains were all obtained from the same sample, sequenced in a study of tumour-infiltrating T cells in Burkitt lymphoma. TCRdb keeps only in-frame clones here, not all; method: immunoSEQ multiplex PCR. The sample includes roughly eight clones. Sequenced input: tumor tissue. The receptor source for this set is a human donor with Burkitt lymphoma.

The rearrangement links TRBV9 to TRBJ2-6; D not resolved. The germline CDR1 and CDR2 sequences are SGDLS and YYNGEE. The V end lost 7 bases, the J end lost 5 bases, and 13 bases lay between the germline ends. The CDR3 loop spans 14 amino acids. Written as DNA, the CDR3 is TGTGCCAGCGCCAAACAAAGTCGGGCCAACGTCCTGACTTTC. This gives the protein CASAKQSRANVLTF.

This chain links TRBV5-5 with TRBJ2-6, with D uncertain. CDR3 size: 17 residues. Germline V gene sequence: CDR1 SGHKS, CDR2 YYEKEE (reference sequence). V lost 7 bases, J lost 5 bases, and 22 bases lay in between. DNA of the CDR3: TGTGCCAGCTATATACATGTCGCACAAAGTCGGGCCAACGTCCTGACTTTC. Amino acids: CASYIHVAQSRANVLTF.

The chain carries TRBV7-8 and TRBJ2-6; D remains ambiguous. This CDR3 spans 17 amino acids. The germline V gene encodes CDR1 SGHVS and CDR2 FQNEAQ. V lost 5 bases, J lost 5 bases, and 19 bases lay in between. The CDR3, as DNA: TGTGCCAGCAGCGAGCACAGCCCACAAAGTCGGGCCAACGTCCTGACTTTC. Protein sequence: CASSEHSPQSRANVLTF.

The chain combines TRBV7-4 with TRBJ2-6; D ambiguous. Trimming removed 5 bases at V and 5 bases at J, with 22 bases between. Germline CDR1 SGHVT, CDR2 SQSDAQ. CDR3 length: 18 residues. In DNA form, the CDR3 reads TGTGCCAGCAGCGCAGCCCACAGCTCACAAAGTCGGGCCAACGTCCTGACTTTC. Translated: CASSAAHSSQSRANVLTF.